The rows below give T cell receptor beta chains drawn from one sample of a study of cytomegalovirus exposure and HLA in healthy donors. Sequencing used immunoSEQ multiplex PCR; TCRdb keeps in-frame clones, though not all of them. Of 200,000 or so clones detected, around 79% appear once; the ten largest clones hold 0.39%. Sequencing was carried out using PBMCs. These receptors originate from a male donor in good health and CMV-seropositive. Both conserved end residues are part of each CDR3. A D gene is named only where the DNA matches it firmly. A row's size may be missing; if present it is once, few, many or a size class.

v_call: TRBV6-1
clone_size: NA
j_call: TRBJ1-3
d_call: NA
cdr3_nt: TGTGCCAGCAGTCGAGGCCGGGGCTCTGGAAACACCATATATTTT
cdr3_aa: CASSRGRGSGNTIYF

v_call: TRBV6-5
clone_size: NA
j_call: TRBJ1-1
d_call: TRBD1
cdr3_nt: TGTGCCAGCAGTTTGACAGGGGGTTTGATCACTGAAGCTTTCTTT
cdr3_aa: CASSLTGGLITEAFF

v_call: TRBV6-6
clone_size: few
j_call: TRBJ1-1
d_call: NA
cdr3_nt: TGTGCCAGCAGCTACTTACAGGTTCTAGCTTTCTTT
cdr3_aa: CASSYLQVLAFF

v_call: TRBV7-9
clone_size: NA
j_call: TRBJ2-2
d_call: TRBD1
cdr3_nt: TGTGCCAGCAGCCCGCCCGGGACAGTCGCCGCGAACACCGGGGAGCTGTTTTTT
cdr3_aa: CASSPPGTVAANTGELFF

v_call: TRBV28
clone_size: once
j_call: TRBJ2-7
d_call: NA
cdr3_nt: TGTGCCAGCAGGACTAGTTTGGCCCCCTACGAGCAGTACTTC
cdr3_aa: CASRTSLAPYEQYF

v_call: TRBV7-2
clone_size: NA
j_call: TRBJ2-5
d_call: NA
cdr3_nt: TGTGCCAGCAGTCGTCAGGTGGAGACCCAGTACTTC
cdr3_aa: CASSRQVETQYF

v_call: TRBV28
clone_size: once
j_call: TRBJ2-2
d_call: NA
cdr3_nt: TGTGCCAGCAGCATCGGTAATACCGGGGAGCTGTTTTTT
cdr3_aa: CASSIGNTGELFF

v_call: TRBV6-5
clone_size: NA
j_call: TRBJ1-1
d_call: TRBD1
cdr3_nt: TGTGCCAGCAGATCAGGGGGAACTGAAGCTTTCTTT
cdr3_aa: CASRSGGTEAFF

v_call: TRBV7-9
clone_size: NA
j_call: TRBJ1-6
d_call: NA
cdr3_nt: TGTGCCAGCAGCTTGGCAACCCCTCAGAGGGATAATTCACCCCTCCACTTT
cdr3_aa: CASSLATPQRDNSPLHF

v_call: TRBV7-3
clone_size: NA
j_call: TRBJ2-2
d_call: NA
cdr3_nt: TGTGCCAGCAGCTTTGCGGGTTCGGAAGTGACCGGGGAGCTGTTTTTT
cdr3_aa: CASSFAGSEVTGELFF

v_call: TRBV6-5
clone_size: few
j_call: TRBJ1-2
d_call: NA
cdr3_nt: TGTGCCAGCAAGCCCAGGGCCGACTATGGCTACACCTTC
cdr3_aa: CASKPRADYGYTF

v_call: TRBV18
clone_size: NA
j_call: TRBJ2-1
d_call: TRBD2
cdr3_nt: TGTGCCAGCTCCCGAAGGACTAGCGACGATGAGCAGTTCTTC
cdr3_aa: CASSRRTSDDEQFF

v_call: TRBV27
clone_size: NA
j_call: TRBJ2-6
d_call: NA
cdr3_nt: TGTGCCAGCACGTTGATGCCCCATACAGCCAACGTCCTGACTTTC
cdr3_aa: CASTLMPHTANVLTF

v_call: TRBV30
clone_size: NA
j_call: TRBJ2-3
d_call: NA
cdr3_nt: TGTGCCTGGAGTGGGACTGCTACAGATACGCAGTATTTT
cdr3_aa: CAWSGTATDTQYF

v_call: TRBV6-5
clone_size: NA
j_call: TRBJ1-1
d_call: NA
cdr3_nt: TGTGCCAGCAGTTACCAAAACAGGGTCCCTGAAGCTTTCTTT
cdr3_aa: CASSYQNRVPEAFF

v_call: TRBV7-6
clone_size: NA
j_call: TRBJ2-5
d_call: TRBD2
cdr3_nt: TGTGCCAGCAGCTTTGAGGTGGCTAGCGGGAAAGAGACCCAGTACTTC
cdr3_aa: CASSFEVASGKETQYF

v_call: TRBV27
clone_size: NA
j_call: TRBJ2-5
d_call: TRBD1
cdr3_nt: TGTGCCAGCAGTCGGCCCCCGACAGGGAGTGGCGAGACCCAGTACTTC
cdr3_aa: CASSRPPTGSGETQYF

v_call: TRBV5-1
clone_size: NA
j_call: TRBJ1-5
d_call: TRBD1
cdr3_nt: TGCGCCAGCAGCCCAGGACAGGCCGGGAGCCAGCCCCAGCATTTT
cdr3_aa: CASSPGQAGSQPQHF

v_call: TRBV7-2
clone_size: NA
j_call: TRBJ2-3
d_call: TRBD2
cdr3_nt: TGTGCCAGCAGCTCGGCGGGGGGCAGCACAGATACGCAGTATTTT
cdr3_aa: CASSSAGGSTDTQYF

v_call: TRBV4-3
clone_size: few
j_call: TRBJ2-7
d_call: NA
cdr3_nt: TGCGCCAGCAGCCAAGATTCGTTTACCTACGAGCAGTACTTC
cdr3_aa: CASSQDSFTYEQYF

v_call: TRBV11-2
clone_size: NA
j_call: TRBJ2-7
d_call: NA
cdr3_nt: TGTGCCAGCAGCTCGGGAGACGAGCAGTACTTC
cdr3_aa: CASSSGDEQYF

v_call: TRBV19
clone_size: NA
j_call: TRBJ2-7
d_call: TRBD2
cdr3_nt: TGTGCCAGTAGTACGGGACTAGCGGTTAACTACGAGCAGTACTTC
cdr3_aa: CASSTGLAVNYEQYF

v_call: TRBV7-6
clone_size: NA
j_call: TRBJ2-7
d_call: TRBD1
cdr3_nt: TGTGCCAGCAGCTCCGCCCAGACAGGGGCGCACTACGAGCAGTACTTC
cdr3_aa: CASSSAQTGAHYEQYF

v_call: TRBV6-5
clone_size: once
j_call: TRBJ1-1
d_call: NA
cdr3_nt: TGTGCCAGCAGTGCCGGGAGCCCGAGCACTGAAGCTTTCTTT
cdr3_aa: CASSAGSPSTEAFF

v_call: TRBV7-6
clone_size: NA
j_call: TRBJ2-5
d_call: NA
cdr3_nt: TGTGCCAGCAGCTTGGGGGCTAGCCGAGAGACCCAGTACTTC
cdr3_aa: CASSLGASRETQYF

v_call: TRBV19
clone_size: NA
j_call: TRBJ2-5
d_call: NA
cdr3_nt: TGTGCCAGTAGTCTCGCAGGGAGGACCCAAGAGACCCAGTACTTC
cdr3_aa: CASSLAGRTQETQYF

v_call: TRBV4-3
clone_size: NA
j_call: TRBJ1-5
d_call: NA
cdr3_nt: TGCGCCAGCAGCCTAAGCGGAGGCAATCAGCCCCAGCATTTT
cdr3_aa: CASSLSGGNQPQHF

v_call: TRBV9
clone_size: NA
j_call: TRBJ1-1
d_call: NA
cdr3_nt: TGTGCCAGCAGCGTAGACGGCCGGGACACGCGGTGGACTGAAGCTTTCTTT
cdr3_aa: CASSVDGRDTRWTEAFF

v_call: TRBV19
clone_size: NA
j_call: TRBJ2-1
d_call: TRBD2
cdr3_nt: TGTGCCAGTAGTATGTTCTCGGGGGGACCCAATGAGCAGTTCTTC
cdr3_aa: CASSMFSGGPNEQFF

v_call: TRBV7-2
clone_size: NA
j_call: TRBJ2-3
d_call: NA
cdr3_nt: TGTGCCAGCAGCCCAAGGGAATCGGCAGGGACAGATACGCAGTATTTT
cdr3_aa: CASSPRESAGTDTQYF

v_call: TRBV11-3
clone_size: NA
j_call: TRBJ2-3
d_call: TRBD2
cdr3_nt: TGTGCCAGCAGCTTGGAGGGGAGGGCAGATACGCAGTATTTT
cdr3_aa: CASSLEGRADTQYF

v_call: TRBV2
clone_size: once
j_call: TRBJ2-4
d_call: NA
cdr3_nt: TGTGCCAGCACTTCAGAACAGGCTCCCAAAAACATTCAGTACTTC
cdr3_aa: CASTSEQAPKNIQYF

v_call: TRBV27
clone_size: NA
j_call: TRBJ1-5
d_call: NA
cdr3_nt: TGTGCCAGCAGTTTAGGTACGGGGGAAAGGGGGCCCCAGCATTTT
cdr3_aa: CASSLGTGERGPQHF

v_call: TRBV6-1
clone_size: NA
j_call: TRBJ2-3
d_call: TRBD2
cdr3_nt: TGTGCCAGCAGTGAAAGCGGGAGGGCAGATACGCAGTATTTT
cdr3_aa: CASSESGRADTQYF

v_call: TRBV6-5
clone_size: NA
j_call: TRBJ1-1
d_call: NA
cdr3_nt: TGTGCCAGCAGTTCCCGGGGTGAAGCTTTCTTT
cdr3_aa: CASSSRGEAFF

v_call: TRBV29-1
clone_size: NA
j_call: TRBJ2-7
d_call: NA
cdr3_nt: TGCAGCGTTGCGCCCCCCGGGATGCACGAGCAGTACTTC
cdr3_aa: CSVAPPGMHEQYF

v_call: TRBV18
clone_size: NA
j_call: TRBJ2-7
d_call: TRBD2
cdr3_nt: TGTGCCAGCTCACCACCGGGACTAGCGGGGTACTACGAGCAGTACTTC
cdr3_aa: CASSPPGLAGYYEQYF

v_call: TRBV19
clone_size: NA
j_call: TRBJ2-2
d_call: NA
cdr3_nt: TGTGCCAGTAGTATCCAAACCGGGGGTGGCGGGGAGCTGTTTTTT
cdr3_aa: CASSIQTGGGGELFF

v_call: TRBV11-2
clone_size: NA
j_call: TRBJ1-1
d_call: NA
cdr3_nt: TGTGCCAGCAGCTTAGATCGCGGGACTGAAGCTTTCTTT
cdr3_aa: CASSLDRGTEAFF

v_call: TRBV5-6
clone_size: NA
j_call: TRBJ2-7
d_call: TRBD2
cdr3_nt: TGTGCCAGCAGGGGGGGGCTAGCGGGCTCCTACGAGCAGTACTTC
cdr3_aa: CASRGGLAGSYEQYF

v_call: TRBV9
clone_size: NA
j_call: TRBJ2-7
d_call: NA
cdr3_nt: TGTGCCAGCAGCATCGACCAAGGGGCAGCAAGTACCTACGAGCAGTACTTC
cdr3_aa: CASSIDQGAASTYEQYF

v_call: TRBV9
clone_size: NA
j_call: TRBJ1-5
d_call: NA
cdr3_nt: TGTGCCAGCAGCTCTAAAGGGGGGGAGCCCCAGCATTTT
cdr3_aa: CASSSKGGEPQHF